What follows describes a single T cell receptor beta chain. Following a re-call of the 5' RACE reads, TCRdb has one entry per CDR3 protein and lacks DNA. The sample has about 160,000 distinct CDR3 sequences. This sample is part of a study of monozygotic twins with inflammatory bowel disease. CDR1 SGHAT and CDR2 FQNNGV come from the germline V gene. This CDR3 spans 18 amino acids. This chain uses TRBV11-2 with TRBJ2-3; TCRdb's assignment of TRBD1 cannot be checked, as there is no DNA. Sample: blood. The clonotype comes from a human donor with ulcerative colitis or Crohn's disease, or a healthy co-twin of an affected twin (not recorded which). This CDR3 is CASSTLRDRGQLTDTQYF. Variable domain in full (rest from reference TRBV11-2 and TRBJ2-3): EAGVAQSPRYKIIEKRQSVAFWCNPISGHATLYWYQQILGQGPKLLIQFQNNGVVDDSQLPKDRFSAERLKGVDSTLKIQPAKLEDSAVYLCASSTLRDRGQLTDTQYFGPGTRLTVL.